A single TCR beta chain is shown here with its context. Its matching antigen is unknown. The authors ran a second PCR of 7 to 11 cycles using a sample-barcoded 5' primer and a J-beta primer mix. TCRdb independently ran MiXCR on the 5' RACE reads; one entry per CDR3 protein. The table includes around 1,100,000 distinct CDR3 sequences, under 40% detected once. Germline V gives CDR1 SGHRS, CDR2 YFSETQ. The CDR3 totals 16 residues. After removal of 5 bases from V and 4 bases from J, the junction contained 10 bases not matched to a gene. These data come from a study of blood T cells in healthy people across ages. Regarding the study as a whole: Not knowing donor CMV status may have confounded expanded clonotype changes. Naive T cell percentage showed a strong correlation with the diversity of TCR beta. A roughly linear age-dependent decrease characterized TCR beta diversity per million T cells. Higher diversity and more naive CD4+ cells were features of long-lived donors, compared to aged donors.

This clonotype was sampled from a man younger than 35 in good health. The sample was blood. The J gene is TRBJ2-1, the V gene TRBV5-1; 9 bases align to TRBD1. The CDR3 nucleotides read TGCGCCAGCAGGGGCCGCGGGACAGGGCGATACAATGAGCAGTTCTTC. It specifies CASRGRGTGRYNEQFF.